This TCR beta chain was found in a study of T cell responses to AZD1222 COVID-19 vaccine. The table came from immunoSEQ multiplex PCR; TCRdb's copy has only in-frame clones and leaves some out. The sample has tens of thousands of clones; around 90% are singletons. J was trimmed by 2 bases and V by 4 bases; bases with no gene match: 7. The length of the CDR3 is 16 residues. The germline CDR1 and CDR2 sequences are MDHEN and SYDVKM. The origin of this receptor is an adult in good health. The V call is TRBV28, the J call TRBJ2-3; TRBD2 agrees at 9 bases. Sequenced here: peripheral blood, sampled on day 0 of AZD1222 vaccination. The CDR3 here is CASSSSLAGFTDTQYF. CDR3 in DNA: TGTGCCAGCAGTTCTTCCCTAGCGGGGTTCACAGATACGCAGTATTTT.